These 31 T cell receptor beta chains came from one sample sequenced in a study of T cell responses to AZD1222 COVID-19 vaccine (dated by TCRdb to about 2021). Receptor amplification or capture employed the immunoSEQ multiplex PCR assay. The clones in this table, taken by TCRdb from immuneACCESS, are in-frame only. Not every clone is retained; where verified, under half of the shortfall comes from an unresolved V gene, and the cause of the rest is unknown. The sample has 25,000 to 35,000 clones on record, about three quarters of them singletons. The leading ten clones occupy about 5.3% of the sample. This specimen's time point label, interpreted: baseline before first vaccination. The specimen comprised peripheral blood, sampled on day 0 of AZD1222 vaccination. These receptors originate from an adult in good health.

This clone was picked up one time. The chain has TRBV2 and TRBJ1-2; possible D gene TRBD1, 5 bases. The length of the CDR3 is 15 residues. CDR1 is SNHLY and CDR2 is FYNNEI in the germline V gene. The germline V and J ends were trimmed by 6 bases and 4 bases, with 18 bases remaining between them. CDR3 sequence reads: CASRRRGLRVYGYTF. Written as DNA, the CDR3 is TGTGCCAGCAGAAGAAGGGGACTTCGAGTCTATGGCTACACCTTC.

The chain has TRBV2 and TRBJ2-4; a possible D gene is TRBD2 (5 bases). CDR1 is SNHLY, CDR2 FYNNEI, per germline. V was trimmed by 3 bases and J by 5 bases, leaving 14 bases between them. CDR3 length equals 15 residues. Here the CDR3 DNA reads TGTGCCAGCAGTGAGCGGGCTAGTCGGGAAAACATTCAGTACTTC. Residues: CASSERASRENIQYF.

This chain uses TRBV5-6 with TRBJ2-7, with 13 bases aligning to TRBD2. V shed 3 bases and J 6 bases; nucleotides not matched to a gene: 6. Germline V lookup: CDR1 SGHDT, CDR2 YYEEEE. CDR3 length: 15 residues. The CDR3 nucleotides are TGTGCCAGCAGCTACCTGACTAGCGGGGGGTCCGAGCAGTACTTC. Translating gives CASSYLTSGGSEQYF. Drawing the rest from reference TRBV5-6 and TRBJ2-7, the complete variable domain is DAGVTQSPTHLIKTRGQQVTLRCSPKSGHDTVSWYQQALGQGPQFIFQYYEEEERQRGNFPDRFSGHQFPNYSSELNVNALLLGDSALYLCASSYLTSGGSEQYFGPGTRLTVT.

This chain uses TRBV6-5 with TRBJ1-1, with D perhaps matching TRBD1 (6 bases). Trimming left V 2 bases short and J 10 bases short, with 14 bases between. This CDR3 comprises 13 residues. Germline V CDR1 and CDR2: MNHEY, SVGAGI. The CDR3 is CASSYMGAQVAFF. The CDR3, as DNA: TGTGCCAGCAGTTACATGGGGGCTCAGGTAGCTTTCTTT.

The V gene is TRBV19, the J gene TRBJ1-1; D remains unclear. The V and J ends lost 5 bases and 5 bases respectively, with 9 bases between them. CDR3 length equals 12 residues. CDR1 and CDR2 from the germline V gene are LNHDA and SQIVND (reference sequence). The DNA for the CDR3 is TGTGCCAGTAGTCCATCGAGGACTGAAGCTTTCTTT. Residues: CASSPSRTEAFF.

The CDR3 protein is CASDRGWGTEAFF. The CDR3 DNA is TGTGCCAGCGACAGGGGGTGGGGGACTGAAGCTTTCTTT. The V and J genes are TRBV2 and TRBJ1-1; TRBD1 aligns across 9 bases. Germline lookup yields CDR1 SNHLY and CDR2 FYNNEI. This CDR3 has 13 amino acids. Unmatched junction bases numbered 6, after V lost 8 bases and J lost 5 bases.

This clone appeared a single time. The chain employs TRBV5-1 and TRBJ2-7, with D unclear. The CDR3 sequence is 15 residues long. The V end lost 4 bases, the J end lost 5 bases, and 19 bases lay between the germline ends. Germline lookup yields CDR1 SGHRS and CDR2 YFSETQ. The CDR3 coding sequence is TGCGCCAGCAGCCCCGTCGGCTCCGGGTCGGACGAGCAGTACTTC. It encodes CASSPVGSGSDEQYF.

The rearrangement uses TRBV19 and TRBJ1-3, with no clear D. CDR1 LNHDA and CDR2 SQIVND come from the germline V gene (reference sequence). The CDR3 covers 14 residues. V dropped 7 bases and J dropped 0 bases, with 10 bases sitting between them. CDR3 amino acids: CASKSQYSGNTIYF. The DNA for the CDR3 is TGTGCCAGTAAAAGTCAGTACTCTGGAAACACCATATATTTT.

The genes are TRBV3-1 (or the pseudogene TRBV3-2) and TRBJ2-7; D gene unclear. The V gene lost 2 bases and the J gene lost 6 bases, with 8 bases spanning the gap. Germline CDR1 LGHDT, CDR2 YNNKEL (reference sequence). CDR3 length: 12 amino acids. In nucleotides, the CDR3 is TGTGCCAGCAGCCAACAGATGGGCGAGCAGTACTTC. It translates to CASSQQMGEQYF.

The chain employs TRBV29-1 and TRBJ2-2; D is unresolved. The germline gives CDR1 SQVTM, CDR2 ANQGSEA. The CDR3 has 16 amino acids. The V and J ends lost 4 bases and 4 bases respectively, with 19 bases between them. CDR3 protein: CSVVFGIPATTGELFF. CDR3 nucleotide sequence: TGCAGCGTTGTCTTTGGGATCCCAGCAACCACCGGGGAGCTGTTTTTT.

The chain uses TRBV6-5 and TRBJ1-4, with a weak D call TRBD1 (6 bases). V lost 9 bases, J lost 7 bases, and 12 bases lay in between. The CDR3 sequence is 12 residues long. Germline V gene lookup returns CDR1 MNHEY and CDR2 SVGAGI. The CDR3 DNA follows: TGTGCCAGTCACGGACAGACTGAAAAACTGTTTTTT. As protein: CASHGQTEKLFF.

The chain couples TRBV27 to TRBJ1-5; TRBD1 matches 7 bases. The CDR3 consists of 14 residues. Germline CDR1 MNHEY, CDR2 SMNVEV (reference sequence). The V gene end was trimmed by 7 bases and the J gene end by 1 base; junction bases not matched to a gene: 4. This chain's CDR3 is CASNRGGSNQPQHF. The CDR3 bases are TGTGCCAGCAACAGGGGCGGGAGCAATCAGCCCCAGCATTTT.

This chain connects TRBV7-3 to TRBJ2-3, with D uncertain. The CDR3 covers 15 residues. The germline CDR1 and CDR2 sequences are SGHTA and FQGTGA. The V end lost 1 base, the J end lost 0 bases, and 8 bases lay between the germline ends. Here the CDR3 reads CASSLNGPSTDTQYF. CDR3 bases: TGTGCCAGCAGCTTAAATGGGCCTAGCACAGATACGCAGTATTTT.

This clone was observed a few times. The rearrangement links TRBV18 to TRBJ1-1; maybe TRBD1 (5 bases). Trimming removed 4 bases from V and 3 bases from J, with 12 bases in between. CDR1 and CDR2 from the germline V gene are KGHSH and LQKENI. The CDR3 is 14 amino acids. The CDR3 sequence is CASSRGISDTEAFF. CDR3 coding DNA: TGTGCCAGCTCACGGGGGATTAGCGACACTGAAGCTTTCTTT.

This chain connects TRBV6-1 to TRBJ1-1; tentative D call: TRBD1 (5 bases). The CDR3 is 15 amino acids. Germline V gives CDR1 MNHNS, CDR2 SASEGT. V lost 2 bases to trimming and J lost 3 bases, with 13 bases between them. The CDR3, as DNA: TGTGCCAGCAGTGAACGGGCAGGGCCGGACACTGAAGCTTTCTTT. Translating gives CASSERAGPDTEAFF.

The chain employs TRBV24-1 and TRBJ1-5; perhaps TRBD1 as D (5 bases). Germline V gene data show CDR1 as KGHDR and CDR2 as SFDVKD. This CDR3 comprises 16 residues. Trimming shortened V by 1 base and J by 5 bases, and 14 bases separated the two germline ends. The CDR3 DNA sequence: TGTGCCACCAGTGATTTCCGGGACGATCAGGATCAGCCCCAGCATTTT. Its translation is CATSDFRDDQDQPQHF.

The chain recombines TRBV3-1 (or the pseudogene TRBV3-2) with TRBJ2-3; D remains ambiguous. Germline V gene data show CDR1 as LGHDT and CDR2 as YNNKEL (reference sequence). V was cut by 1 base and J by 7 bases, with 6 bases left in between. The CDR3 extends over 12 amino acids. The CDR3 here is CASSQVEYTQYF. Written as DNA, the CDR3 is TGTGCCAGCAGCCAAGTGGAATATACGCAGTATTTT.

This rearrangement joins TRBV6-4 to TRBJ2-1; D might be TRBD1 (8 bases). V lost 0 bases to trimming and J lost 8 bases, with 11 bases between them. Germline lookup yields CDR1 MRHNA and CDR2 SNTAGT. CDR3 size: 14 residues. The CDR3 nucleotides read TGTGCCAGCAGTGACTCTACAGGGGGGGATGAGCAGTTCTTC. It is translated as CASSDSTGGDEQFF.

The chain carries TRBV27 and TRBJ1-1, with TRBD1 matching 7 bases. J was trimmed by 1 base and V by 4 bases; bases with no gene match: 6. The length of the CDR3 is 15 residues. The germline CDR1 and CDR2 sequences are MNHEY and SMNVEV (reference sequence). CDR3 protein: CASSSLGTANTEAFF. For the CDR3, the DNA is TGTGCCAGCAGTTCACTCGGGACAGCGAACACTGAAGCTTTCTTT.

The rearrangement uses TRBV30 and TRBJ2-3, with TRBD1 matching 9 bases. This CDR3 comprises 15 residues. Looked up from germline, CDR1 is GTSNPN and CDR2 is SVGIG (reference sequence). Unmatched junction bases numbered 10, after V lost 5 bases and J lost 4 bases. CDR3 DNA: TGTGCCTGGTTGTCCGGGACAGGGTATGCAGATACGCAGTATTTT. Translated, it gives CAWLSGTGYADTQYF.

The CDR3: CASSIQGTDTQYF. In DNA, the CDR3 is TGTGCCAGTAGTATCCAGGGGACAGATACGCAGTATTTT. The gene calls are TRBV19 and TRBJ2-3; possibly TRBD1 for D (6 bases). V lost 3 bases and J lost 3, with 7 bases in between. This CDR3 comprises 13 residues. Germline V CDR1 and CDR2: LNHDA, SQIVND (reference sequence).

The chain links TRBV5-6 to TRBJ1-2; the D gene is possibly TRBD1 (6 bases). Germline V gene sequence: CDR1 SGHDT, CDR2 YYEEEE. The CDR3 consists of 15 residues. The V end lost 0 bases, the J end lost 4 bases, and 13 bases lay between the germline ends. Here the CDR3 reads CASSLAGARGYGYTF. The CDR3 coding sequence is TGTGCCAGCAGCTTGGCGGGGGCTCGTGGCTATGGCTACACCTTC.

This clone was seen a few times. The V and J genes are TRBV19 and TRBJ1-1, with a tentative D call TRBD1 (6 bases). Germline loops: CDR1 LNHDA, CDR2 SQIVND (reference sequence). CDR3 length equals 16 residues. The V gene lost 5 bases and the J gene lost 5 bases, with 21 bases spanning the gap. The chain's CDR3 is CASSASYQQGWTEAFF. CDR3 bases: TGTGCCAGTAGTGCGTCATACCAACAGGGTTGGACTGAAGCTTTCTTT.

The chain combines TRBV18 with TRBJ1-6, with D perhaps matching TRBD1 (5 bases). V lost 1 base, J lost 0 bases, and 7 bases lay in between. Germline V gene sequence: CDR1 KGHSH, CDR2 LQKENI. The CDR3 runs 16 residues. CDR3: CASSPQGPSYNSPLHF. As DNA, the CDR3 is TGTGCCAGCTCACCACAGGGGCCCTCCTATAATTCACCCCTCCACTTT.

About this clone: Within the sample, other DNA sequences also encode this same CDR3. The CDR3 loop is CASSQDRGSSYNEQFF. The CDR3 DNA is TGTGCCAGCAGCCAAGATCGGGGTAGCTCCTACAATGAGCAGTTCTTC. V is TRBV4-2 and J is TRBJ2-1; possible D gene TRBD2, 5 bases. The germline V gene encodes CDR1 LGHNA and CDR2 YNFKEQ. The ends were cut back, 0 bases at V and 0 bases at J, with 9 bases in the middle. CDR3 size: 16 residues.

The chain combines TRBV27 with TRBJ1-1; D gene uncertain. Trimming left V 5 bases short and J 1 base short, with 17 bases between. The CDR3 length is 16 residues. Germline V gene sequence: CDR1 MNHEY, CDR2 SMNVEV (reference sequence). The CDR3 region has the DNA TGTGCCAGCAGTGCAACTTTCGTGGCGAGGAACACTGAAGCTTTCTTT. Its translation: CASSATFVARNTEAFF.

The V and J genes are TRBV25-1 and TRBJ2-2, with TRBD2 as a possible D gene (7 bases). The CDR3 runs to 14 residues. Trimming stripped 5 bases from V and 7 bases from J, with 14 bases between. Germline V gene sequence: CDR1 MGHDK, CDR2 SYGVNS. CDR3 DNA sequence: TGTGCCAGCAGTCCTTGGGGGGGGCGCGGGGAGCTGTTTTTT. Translating gives CASSPWGGRGELFF.

A remark on this clone: One end of the junction is discordant with germline, which a read error may explain. The rearrangement joins TRBV7-7 to TRBJ2-1; D not resolved. The CDR3 has 11 amino acids. Germline loops: CDR1 SSHAT, CDR2 FNYEAQ (reference sequence). CDR3: CASSPVNEQFF. For the CDR3, the DNA is TGTGCTAGCAGCCCAGTGAATGAGCAGTTCTTC.

This sequence joins TRBV19 and TRBJ1-5; TRBD1 might be the D (5 bases). V was pared by 7 bases and J by 5 bases, with 21 bases between. The germline V gene encodes CDR1 LNHDA and CDR2 SQIVND (reference sequence). This CDR3 contains 16 residues. The CDR3 DNA sequence: TGTGCCAGTACCGAACCGGGGAGGGGTATCGATCAGCCCCAGCATTTT. It codes for CASTEPGRGIDQPQHF.

This sequence joins TRBV29-1 and TRBJ1-1, with 9 positions matching TRBD1. J was trimmed by 1 base and V by 5 bases; bases with no gene match: 14. This CDR3 region has 17 residues. In germline, CDR1 is SQVTM, CDR2 ANQGSEA. CDR3 in amino acids: CSVLNTGGADPNTEAFF. DNA for the CDR3: TGCAGCGTTCTAAATACAGGGGGCGCGGATCCGAACACTGAAGCTTTCTTT.

The table lists this clone with a count of one. V gene TRBV18 combines with J gene TRBJ1-2; 8 bases align to TRBD1. V dropped 3 bases and J dropped 6; count of bases not matched to a gene: 0. The CDR3 loop spans 12 amino acids. Germline CDR1 is KGHSH and CDR2 is LQKENI. CDR3 amino acids: CASSPTGDGYTF. CDR3 coding DNA: TGTGCCAGCTCACCGACAGGGGATGGCTACACCTTC.